The clone carrying this TCR beta chain was seen only a few times. Its target is unknown. This entry belongs to a study of T cell responses to AZD1222 COVID-19 vaccine. The CDR3 is 17 amino acids. Trimming shortened V by 6 bases and J by 0 bases, and 18 bases separated the two germline ends. Germline-derived CDR1 and CDR2 are LNHDA and SQIVND (reference sequence). Overall study results and limits: Close to half of all spike-specific TCRs reportedly target regions of the variants that are unmutated. No repertoire was sampled before or during the peak T cell response, only after it.

Sequencing was performed with immunoSEQ multiplex PCR; in TCRdb, only in-frame clones are kept and a portion is missing. The data contain over 110,000 clones, roughly nine tenths of them singletons. V and J are TRBV19 and TRBJ1-3, with D perhaps matching TRBD1 (5 bases). This sequence originates from an adult who received the AZD1222 COVID-19 vaccine. Material: peripheral blood, obtained 28 days after the second AZD1222 dose. CDR3 amino acids: CASRTGTELHSGNTIYF. DNA of the CDR3: TGTGCCAGTAGAACCGGGACGGAACTACACTCTGGAAACACCATATATTTT.